Each of the 17 T cell receptor beta chains below was sequenced from the same sample in a study of blood T cell repertoires in COVID-19 (dated by TCRdb to the early 2020s). Library creation used the immunoSEQ multiplex PCR assay. TCRdb took over this immuneACCESS table, retaining in-frame rearrangements with V and J assigned. Such tables are incomplete; in checked studies, under half of the missing clones stem from an unresolved V gene, and the remainder is unexplained. The sample profile shows approximately 300,000 clones; under 95% of them were found once. Clones ranked in the top ten supply about 18% of the sample. Source material: PBMCs or T cells enriched from blood (not recorded which). The receptors were sampled from a woman in her twenties or thirties who had recovered from COVID-19.

J is TRBJ2-4 and V is TRBV5-1, with D perhaps TRBD1 (5 bases). CDR3 length: 14 amino acids. Trimming left V 2 bases short and J 3 bases short, with 9 bases between. Germline assignment: CDR1 SGHRS and CDR2 YFSETQ. CDR3 in amino acids: CASSFSTGKNIQYF. The DNA of the CDR3 is TGCGCCAGCAGCTTTAGTACAGGCAAAAACATTCAGTACTTC.

This clone has more than one count but fewer than ten. The V and J genes are TRBV10-1 and TRBJ1-1, with D possibly being TRBD1 (5 bases). The CDR3 spans 14 residues. CDR1 is WNHNN, CDR2 SYGVQD, per germline (reference sequence). V lost 5 bases and J lost 3, with 13 bases in between. This CDR3 reads CASSIRAIDTEAFF. CDR3 DNA: TGCGCCAGCAGTATCAGGGCTATCGACACTGAAGCTTTCTTT.

Comment on this clone: Different DNA sequences within this sample yield the same CDR3. J is TRBJ1-5 and V is TRBV28, with D possibly TRBD1 on 6 matching bases. Trimming removed 5 bases at V and 2 bases at J, with 7 bases between. CDR1 and CDR2 (germline): MDHEN, SYDVKM. The CDR3 loop spans 13 amino acids. The CDR3 sequence is CASSHRGNQPQHF. The CDR3 DNA is TGTGCCAGCAGTCACAGGGGCAATCAGCCCCAGCATTTT.

The V gene is TRBV5-4, the J gene TRBJ2-5; D is ambiguous. This CDR3 contains 14 residues. Looked up from germline, CDR1 is SGHNT and CDR2 is YYREEE (reference sequence). Trimming took 3 bases from V and 1 from J, leaving 10 bases between them. CDR3 sequence: CASSSGPLQETQYF. The DNA for the CDR3 is TGTGCCAGCAGCTCTGGGCCACTCCAAGAGACCCAGTACTTC.

The rearrangement uses TRBV6-5 and TRBJ1-2; 11 bases are shared with TRBD1. The CDR3 length is 14 residues. The germline V gene encodes CDR1 MNHEY and CDR2 SVGAGI. V lost 4 bases, J lost 2 bases, and 0 bases stayed unmatched. The CDR3 region is CASSWTGGNYGYTF. CDR3 DNA sequence: TGTGCCAGCAGTTGGACAGGGGGCAACTATGGCTACACCTTC.

The rearrangement joins TRBV5-1 to TRBJ1-3; D gene unclear. Germline V gene sequence: CDR1 SGHRS, CDR2 YFSETQ. CDR3 length: 14 residues. With 6 bases removed from V and 0 bases from J, the gap between germline ends came to 10 bases. CDR3 DNA sequence: TGCGCCAGCAACGCAGGTGACTCTGGAAACACCATATATTTT. Encoded protein: CASNAGDSGNTIYF. Combining the CDR3 with reference TRBV5-1 and TRBJ1-3 gives the whole variable domain KAGVTQTPRYLIKTRGQQVTLSCSPISGHRSVSWYQQTPGQGLQFLFEYFSETQRNKGNFPGRFSGRQFSNSRSEMNVSTLELGDSALYLCASNAGDSGNTIYFGEGSWLTVV.

This rearrangement joins TRBV7-3 to TRBJ2-5; tentatively, D is TRBD1 (6 bases). From germline, CDR1 is SGHTA and CDR2 FQGTGA. CDR3 length equals 13 residues. V lost 2 bases and J 7 bases, leaving 11 bases between the germline ends. The CDR3 here is CASSLGIGGTQYF. The CDR3 DNA reads TGTGCCAGCAGCTTAGGGATAGGGGGGACCCAGTACTTC.

The chain carries TRBV7-2 and TRBJ1-6; D is ambiguous. Between the trimmed V and J ends, which lost 2 bases and 6 bases, there was a span of 8 bases. The germline V gene encodes CDR1 SGHTA and CDR2 FQGNSA. The length of the CDR3 is 14 residues. CDR3 residues: CASSLSTANSPLHF. CDR3 in DNA: TGTGCCAGCAGCTTATCAACAGCTAATTCACCCCTCCACTTT.

This chain links TRBV7-2 with TRBJ1-1, with D perhaps TRBD1 (6 bases). The ends were cut back, 6 bases at V and 1 base at J, with 21 bases in the middle. CDR1 and CDR2 (germline): SGHTA, FQGNSA. This CDR3 spans 17 amino acids. The DNA for the CDR3 is TGTGCCAGCAGAAGGACTGGGGGGGCGCTTGCGAACACTGAAGCTTTCTTT. As protein: CASRRTGGALANTEAFF.

This chain links TRBV29-1 with TRBJ2-2; a weak D match, TRBD2 (6 bases). The CDR3 totals 15 residues. CDR1 and CDR2 (germline): SQVTM, ANQGSEA. V was pared by 5 bases and J by 1 base, with 14 bases between. The CDR3 is CSVKHRRGNTGELFF. CDR3 nucleotides: TGCAGCGTTAAGCACCGGCGGGGGAACACCGGGGAGCTGTTTTTT.

The V gene is TRBV13, the J gene TRBJ2-2, with 11 bases that match TRBD2. V was pared by 5 bases and J by 6 bases, with 5 bases of the junction left unmatched. The CDR3 sequence is 15 residues long. Per germline, CDR1 PRHDT and CDR2 FYEKMQ (reference sequence). CDR3 amino acids: CASSPLAGGAGELFF. Here the CDR3 DNA reads TGTGCCAGCAGCCCCTTAGCGGGAGGGGCCGGGGAGCTGTTTTTT.

The CDR3 is CASSKEEPILF. The CDR3 nucleotides are TGTGCCAGCAGCAAAGAAGAACCTATTCTCTTC. The chain joins TRBV21-1 to TRBJ2-7; TRBD2 reflects the table's D call only, with no check against the DNA. TRBV21-1 is flagged as a pseudogene. This CDR3 spans 11 amino acids.

V gene TRBV24-1 combines with J gene TRBJ2-7; TRBD1 matches at 8 bases. V was clipped by 2 bases and J by 4 bases; unmatched bases: 6. This CDR3 spans 15 amino acids. Germline values: CDR1 KGHDR, CDR2 SFDVKD. CDR3 protein: CATSDSTGGWYEQYF. DNA for the CDR3: TGTGCCACCAGTGATTCAACAGGGGGTTGGTACGAGCAGTACTTC.

The chain combines TRBV23-1 with TRBJ1-5; maybe TRBD1 (5 bases). TRBV23-1 is an ORF, with its function uncertain. This CDR3 has 15 residues. V lost 6 bases and J 4 bases, leaving 16 bases between the germline ends. CDR3 nucleotides: TGCGCCAGCAGCGGCCCCCGCGGGGGGAATCAGCCCCAGCATTTT. Its translation: CASSGPRGGNQPQHF.

The chain has TRBV13 and TRBJ2-2; 8 nucleotides agree with TRBD1. The ends lost 3 bases at V and 0 bases at J; junction bases unmatched: 3. The CDR3 is 16 amino acids. Germline V gives CDR1 PRHDT, CDR2 FYEKMQ (reference sequence). DNA of the CDR3: TGTGCCAGCAGCTTTACAGGGGGATCGAACACCGGGGAGCTGTTTTTT. As protein: CASSFTGGSNTGELFF.

Only a few counts were recorded for this clone. The V and J genes are TRBV1 and TRBJ2-3; the D segment call TRBD2 is taken from the table without a DNA check. TRBV1 is labeled a pseudogene. This CDR3 has 15 amino acids. The CDR3 DNA follows: TGCACCAGCAGGGGACTAGCGGGGCGGGGAGATACGCAGTATTTT. Translating it yields CTSRGLAGRGDTQYF.

The chain combines TRBV28 with TRBJ2-5, with D tentatively TRBD2 (6 bases). CDR1 is MDHEN, CDR2 SYDVKM, per germline. V gave up 6 bases and J gave up 4 bases, with 12 bases separating them. CDR3 length: 13 residues. CDR3 region: CASSLGRGETQYF. The CDR3 bases are TGTGCCAGCAGCCTCGGGCGGGGAGAGACCCAGTACTTC.